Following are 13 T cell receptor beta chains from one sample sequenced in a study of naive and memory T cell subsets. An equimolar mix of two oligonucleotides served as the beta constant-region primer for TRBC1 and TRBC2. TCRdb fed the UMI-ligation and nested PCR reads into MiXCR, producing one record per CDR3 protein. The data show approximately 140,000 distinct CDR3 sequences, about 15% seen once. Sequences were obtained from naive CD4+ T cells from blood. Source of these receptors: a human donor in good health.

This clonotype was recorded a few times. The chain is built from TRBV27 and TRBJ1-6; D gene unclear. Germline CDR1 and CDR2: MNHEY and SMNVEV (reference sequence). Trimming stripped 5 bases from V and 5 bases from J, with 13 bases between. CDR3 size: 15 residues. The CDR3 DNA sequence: TGTGCCAGCAGTCCCGTTTGGACGGATAATTCACCCCTCCACTTT. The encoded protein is CASSPVWTDNSPLHF.

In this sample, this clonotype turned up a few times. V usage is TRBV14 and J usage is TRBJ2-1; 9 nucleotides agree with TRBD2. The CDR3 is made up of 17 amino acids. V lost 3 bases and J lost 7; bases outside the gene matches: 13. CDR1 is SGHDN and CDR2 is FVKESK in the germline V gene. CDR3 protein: CASSQPRDSGRPNEQFF. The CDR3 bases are TGTGCCAGCAGCCAGCCTCGTGATAGCGGGAGACCTAATGAGCAGTTCTTC.

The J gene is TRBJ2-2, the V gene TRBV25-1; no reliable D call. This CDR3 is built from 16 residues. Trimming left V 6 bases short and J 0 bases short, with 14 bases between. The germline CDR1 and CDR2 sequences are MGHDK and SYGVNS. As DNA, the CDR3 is TGTGCCAGCAGCCGAAGGGCAGCCTCGAACACCGGGGAGCTGTTTTTT. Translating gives CASSRRAASNTGELFF.

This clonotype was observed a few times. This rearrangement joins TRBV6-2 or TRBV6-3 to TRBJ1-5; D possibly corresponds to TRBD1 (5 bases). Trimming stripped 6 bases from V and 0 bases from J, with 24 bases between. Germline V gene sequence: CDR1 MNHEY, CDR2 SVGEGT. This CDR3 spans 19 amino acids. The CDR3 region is CASRRAGGRSGYSNQPQHF. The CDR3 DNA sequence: TGTGCCAGCAGACGAGCCGGAGGACGATCAGGGTATAGCAATCAGCCCCAGCATTTT.

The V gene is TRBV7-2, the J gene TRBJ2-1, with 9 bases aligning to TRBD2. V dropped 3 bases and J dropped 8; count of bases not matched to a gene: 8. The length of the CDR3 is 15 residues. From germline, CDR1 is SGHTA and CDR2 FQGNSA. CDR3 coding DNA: TGTGCCAGCAGCTTGACTAGCGGCCGGGGGGATGAGCAGTTCTTC. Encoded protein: CASSLTSGRGDEQFF.

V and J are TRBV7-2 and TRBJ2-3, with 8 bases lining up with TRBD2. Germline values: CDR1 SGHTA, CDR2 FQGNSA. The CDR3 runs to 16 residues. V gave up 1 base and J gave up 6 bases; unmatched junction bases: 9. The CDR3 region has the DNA TGTGCCAGCAGCTTAGTACGGCTAGCGGGTACGGATACGCAGTATTTT. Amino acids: CASSLVRLAGTDTQYF.

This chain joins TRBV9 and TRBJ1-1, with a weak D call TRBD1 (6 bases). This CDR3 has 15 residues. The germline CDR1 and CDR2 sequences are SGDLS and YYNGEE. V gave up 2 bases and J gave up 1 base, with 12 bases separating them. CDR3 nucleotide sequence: TGTGCCAGCAGCGTCGGGGGGGCCGGGAACACTGAAGCTTTCTTT. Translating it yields CASSVGGAGNTEAFF.

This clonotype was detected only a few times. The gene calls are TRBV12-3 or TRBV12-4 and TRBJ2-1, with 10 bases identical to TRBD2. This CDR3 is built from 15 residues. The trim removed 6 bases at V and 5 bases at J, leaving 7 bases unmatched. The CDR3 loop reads CASRRASGSHNEQFF. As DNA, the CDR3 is TGTGCCAGCAGGCGGGCTAGCGGGAGCCACAATGAGCAGTTCTTC.

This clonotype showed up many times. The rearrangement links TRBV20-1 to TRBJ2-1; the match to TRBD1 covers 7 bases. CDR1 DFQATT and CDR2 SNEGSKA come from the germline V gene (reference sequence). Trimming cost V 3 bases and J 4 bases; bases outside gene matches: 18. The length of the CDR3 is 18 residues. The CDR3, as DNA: TGCAGTGCTAGGCCGGGCGATTCGAAGGGGGCTACTTACAATGAGCAGTTCTTC. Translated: CSARPGDSKGATYNEQFF.

The CDR3 loop is CASSLAKGLAGEGADTQYF. Here the CDR3 DNA reads TGTGCCAGCAGCTTGGCCAAAGGACTAGCGGGAGAAGGAGCAGATACGCAGTATTTT. This chain links TRBV5-6 with TRBJ2-3; 13 positions match TRBD2. The J segment lost 4 bases and the V segment lost 0 bases, leaving 11 bases of the junction unmatched. Germline assignment: CDR1 SGHDT and CDR2 YYEEEE. There are 19 residues in the CDR3.

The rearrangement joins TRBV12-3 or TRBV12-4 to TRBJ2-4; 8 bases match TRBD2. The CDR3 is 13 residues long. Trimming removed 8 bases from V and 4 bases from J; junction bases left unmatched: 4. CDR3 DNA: TGTGCCAGCGGGACTAGTGAAAAAAACATTCAGTACTTC. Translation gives CASGTSEKNIQYF.

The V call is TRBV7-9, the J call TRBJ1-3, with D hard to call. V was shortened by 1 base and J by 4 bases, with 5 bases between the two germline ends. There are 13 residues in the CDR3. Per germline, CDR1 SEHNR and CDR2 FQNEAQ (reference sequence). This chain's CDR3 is CASSLGDGNTIYF. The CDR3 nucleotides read TGTGCCAGCAGCTTAGGTGACGGAAACACCATATATTTT.

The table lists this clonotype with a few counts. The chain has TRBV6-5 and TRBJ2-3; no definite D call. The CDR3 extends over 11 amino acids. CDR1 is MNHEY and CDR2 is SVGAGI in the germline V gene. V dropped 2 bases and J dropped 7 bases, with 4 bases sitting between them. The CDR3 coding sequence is TGTGCCAGCAGTTACGAGTATACGCAGTATTTT. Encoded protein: CASSYEYTQYF.